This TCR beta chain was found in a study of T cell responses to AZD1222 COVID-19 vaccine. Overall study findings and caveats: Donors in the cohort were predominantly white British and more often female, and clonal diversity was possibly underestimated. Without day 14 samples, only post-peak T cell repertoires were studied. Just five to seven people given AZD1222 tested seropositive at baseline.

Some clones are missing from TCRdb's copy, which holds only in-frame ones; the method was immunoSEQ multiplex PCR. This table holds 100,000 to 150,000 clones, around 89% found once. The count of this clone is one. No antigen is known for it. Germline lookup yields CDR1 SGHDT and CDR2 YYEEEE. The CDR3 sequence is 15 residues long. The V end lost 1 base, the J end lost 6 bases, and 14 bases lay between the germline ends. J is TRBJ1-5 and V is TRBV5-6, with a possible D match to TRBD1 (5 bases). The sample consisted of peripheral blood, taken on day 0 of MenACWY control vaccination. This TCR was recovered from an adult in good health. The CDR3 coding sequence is TGTGCCAGCAGCTTGATGGGACTGTTAACTCAGCCCCAGCATTTT. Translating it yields CASSLMGLLTQPQHF. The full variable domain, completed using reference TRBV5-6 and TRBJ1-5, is DAGVTQSPTHLIKTRGQQVTLRCSPKSGHDTVSWYQQALGQGPQFIFQYYEEEERQRGNFPDRFSGHQFPNYSSELNVNALLLGDSALYLCASSLMGLLTQPQHFGDGTRLSIL.